The 15 T cell receptor beta chains below come from one sample, sequenced in a study of blood T cells in healthy people across ages. The use of a sample-barcoded 5' primer and a J-beta primer mix characterized a second PCR of roughly 6 to 12 cycles. TCRdb reprocessed the 5' RACE reads via MiXCR and lists one record per CDR3 protein. Of under 2,000,000 distinct CDR3 sequences in the sample, just under 50% are singletons; the top ten hold over 2%. Input material: blood. The source is a middle-aged woman in good health.

J is TRBJ2-7 and V is TRBV2; possible D gene TRBD2, 6 bases. V dropped 6 bases and J dropped 5 bases, with 14 bases sitting between them. CDR1 and CDR2 from the germline V gene are SNHLY and FYNNEI. This CDR3 contains 13 residues. CDR3 sequence: CASRGTERNEQYF. CDR3 DNA: TGTGCCAGCAGGGGGACTGAGCGGAACGAGCAGTACTTC.

The genes are TRBV28 and TRBJ2-5, with 8 bases aligning to TRBD1. The length of the CDR3 is 15 residues. V trimming: 6 bases; J trimming: 0 bases; junction bases outside the gene matches: 6. Germline assignment: CDR1 MDHEN and CDR2 SYDVKM. The CDR3 spells CASSYRDRYQETQYF. The CDR3 region has the DNA TGTGCCAGCAGCTACCGGGACAGGTACCAAGAGACCCAGTACTTC.

The gene calls are TRBV20-1 and TRBJ2-7, with TRBD1 identical over 8 bases. CDR1 is DFQATT, CDR2 SNEGSKA, per germline (reference sequence). The CDR3 extends over 13 amino acids. J was trimmed by 4 bases and V by 2 bases; bases with no gene match: 4. Here the CDR3 reads CSARKTGGYEQYF. Written as DNA, the CDR3 is TGCAGTGCTAGAAAAACAGGGGGATACGAGCAGTACTTC.

This chain connects TRBV6-2 or TRBV6-3 to TRBJ2-3, with D hard to call. Germline V gene lookup returns CDR1 MNHEY and CDR2 SVGEGT. The CDR3 runs to 14 residues. Between the trimmed V and J ends, which lost 4 bases and 2 bases, there was a span of 10 bases. The CDR3 loop is CASSSYSHTDTQYF. In DNA form, the CDR3 reads TGTGCCAGCAGTTCTTACAGCCACACAGATACGCAGTATTTT.

The chain couples TRBV20-1 to TRBJ2-1, with TRBD2 matching over 9 bases. CDR1 and CDR2 from the germline V gene are DFQATT and SNEGSKA (reference sequence). The ends lost 5 bases at V and 0 bases at J; junction bases unmatched: 5. The CDR3 length is 15 residues. This CDR3 is CSAGLSGSSYNEQFF. The CDR3 bases are TGCAGTGCTGGACTTAGCGGGAGCTCCTACAATGAGCAGTTCTTC.

This clonotype was seen only a few times. This chain connects TRBV6-2 or TRBV6-3 to TRBJ1-2, with a weak D call TRBD1 (6 bases). The germline CDR1 and CDR2 sequences are MNHEY and SVGEGT. Trimming took off 10 bases at V and 2 bases at J, with 8 bases between the two ends. This CDR3 contains 11 residues. The CDR3: CATGQNYGYTF. CDR3 bases: TGTGCCACTGGACAGAACTATGGCTACACCTTC.

V and J are TRBV20-1 and TRBJ2-3, with 7 bases aligning to TRBD1. Looked up from germline, CDR1 is DFQATT and CDR2 is SNEGSKA (reference sequence). Trimming removed 3 bases from V and 4 bases from J; junction bases left unmatched: 4. The CDR3 covers 13 residues. The DNA of the CDR3 is TGCAGTGCTAGGACAGGGCGCTCAGATACGCAGTATTTT. This translates into CSARTGRSDTQYF.

This clonotype was seen more than once but under ten times. This chain joins TRBV7-9 and TRBJ1-6, with D hard to call. The V end lost 1 base, the J end lost 8 bases, and 12 bases lay between the germline ends. The CDR3 has 15 residues. Germline V gene sequence: CDR1 SEHNR, CDR2 FQNEAQ (reference sequence). The CDR3 sequence: CASSLDGSFHSPLHF. The CDR3 DNA follows: TGTGCCAGCAGCTTAGACGGGAGCTTCCATTCACCCCTCCACTTT.

The chain employs TRBV5-1 and TRBJ2-5; 9 nucleotides agree with TRBD1. The ends lost 4 bases at V and 1 base at J; junction bases unmatched: 8. Germline V lookup: CDR1 SGHRS, CDR2 YFSETQ. The CDR3 contains 16 residues. Here the CDR3 reads CASSAQGALVQETQYF. As DNA, the CDR3 is TGCGCCAGCAGCGCACAGGGGGCGCTAGTCCAAGAGACCCAGTACTTC.

J is TRBJ2-3 and V is TRBV12-3 or TRBV12-4; a weak D match, TRBD2 (6 bases). With 5 bases removed from V and 4 bases from J, the gap between germline ends came to 19 bases. This CDR3 has 16 amino acids. The CDR3 DNA sequence: TGTGCCAGCAGTCCTAATAGCGGAGGGGCCGCAGATACGCAGTATTTT. This encodes CASSPNSGGAADTQYF.

The count of this clonotype is one. The chain uses TRBV7-9 and TRBJ1-2; maybe TRBD1 (5 bases). Trimming removed 5 bases from V and 4 bases from J, with 14 bases in between. Germline CDR1 reads SEHNR; CDR2 reads FQNEAQ (reference sequence). The CDR3 is 14 residues long. The CDR3 reads CASSPLIDSYGYTF. The CDR3 nucleotides are TGTGCCAGCAGCCCCCTAATCGACAGCTATGGCTACACCTTC.

This clonotype was picked up a small number of times. The V and J genes are TRBV2 and TRBJ2-5; possible D gene TRBD2, 6 bases. This CDR3 contains 10 residues. Germline V gene data show CDR1 as SNHLY and CDR2 as FYNNEI. V dropped 10 bases and J dropped 11 bases, with 14 bases sitting between them. CDR3 bases: TGTGCCACCATGTCGGGGGTGCAGTACTTC. It translates to CATMSGVQYF. Variable domain in full (rest from reference TRBV2 and TRBJ2-5): EPEVTQTPSHQVTQMGQEVILRCVPISNHLYFYWYRQILGQKVEFLVSFYNNEISEKSEIFDDQFSVERPDGSNFTLKIRSTKLEDSAMYFCATMSGVQYFGPGTRLLVL.

This clonotype was recorded a few times. The V gene is TRBV7-9, the J gene TRBJ2-3, with TRBD2 identical over 8 bases. CDR1 SEHNR and CDR2 FQNEAQ come from the germline V gene (reference sequence). The CDR3 extends over 15 amino acids. The junction had 9 bases not matched to a gene; V was cut back by 8 bases and J by 2 bases. The CDR3 is CASPGSGANTDTQYF. The CDR3 DNA reads TGTGCCAGCCCGGGTAGCGGGGCGAACACAGATACGCAGTATTTT.

The V and J genes are TRBV28 and TRBJ2-1; D is ambiguous. From germline, CDR1 is MDHEN and CDR2 SYDVKM. The CDR3 has 14 amino acids. V lost 1 base and J 10 bases, leaving 14 bases between the germline ends. The CDR3 nucleotides are TGTGCCAGCAGTTTATTGCAGAGCTCCTACGAGCAGTTCTTC. Protein product: CASSLLQSSYEQFF.

This clonotype was counted between two and nine times. The rearrangement links TRBV4-3 to TRBJ2-7; D may be TRBD1 or TRBD2 (6 bases each). CDR1 and CDR2 from the germline V gene are LGHNA and YSLEER. The CDR3 has 15 amino acids. The ends were cut back, 0 bases at V and 1 base at J, with 10 bases in the middle. The CDR3 coding sequence is TGCGCCAGCAGCCAAGAGGGGGGCTATTCCTACGAGCAGTACTTC. Amino acid sequence: CASSQEGGYSYEQYF.